These 28 T cell receptor beta chains share one sample of origin, sequenced in a study of post-analysis software for immune sequencing data. General observations from the study: Five TRBV segments, including TRBV5-6, TRBV5-1 and TRBV20-1, were more frequent in patients than controls.

These TCRs' antigens remain unknown. Prepared libraries of TCR beta cDNA carried unique molecular identifiers. TCRdb itself ran the PCR reads through MiXCR, one entry per CDR3 protein. This sample has about 460,000 distinct CDR3 sequences, with roughly 45% found just once. The sequenced sample was blood. The source of these receptors is a girl aged 10-17 years with multiple sclerosis.

The J gene is TRBJ1-2, the V gene TRBV5-6, with D uncertain. V gave up 0 bases and J gave up 9 bases, with 12 bases separating them. This CDR3 has 13 residues. Germline V gives CDR1 SGHDT, CDR2 YYEEEE. The CDR3 DNA sequence: TGTGCCAGCAGCTTGGGGGTCGGCGAGTGCTACACCTTC. It specifies CASSLGVGECYTF. Full variable domain (missing parts from reference TRBV5-6 and TRBJ1-2): DAGVTQSPTHLIKTRGQQVTLRCSPKSGHDTVSWYQQALGQGPQFIFQYYEEEERQRGNFPDRFSGHQFPNYSSELNVNALLLGDSALYLCASSLGVGECYTFGSGTRLTVV.

The V and J genes are TRBV25-1 and TRBJ2-1; D is uncertain. Germline-derived CDR1 and CDR2 are MGHDK and SYGVNS. CDR3 length: 13 residues. V lost 2 bases and J 6 bases, leaving 8 bases between the germline ends. The CDR3 coding sequence is TGTGCCAGCAGTGAAAGTCCGGTCAATGAGCAGTTCTTC. Protein product: CASSESPVNEQFF.

This clonotype was observed a handful of times. As DNA, the CDR3 is TGTGCCAGCAGCTGGGGTGAAGAGACCCAGTACTTC. Its protein is CASSWGEETQYF. This chain connects TRBV5-6 to TRBJ2-5; D unclear. The germline V gene has CDR1 SGHDT and CDR2 YYEEEE. V was pared by 3 bases and J by 3 bases, with 6 bases between. The CDR3 contains 12 residues.

This clonotype has a handful of counts. The chain joins TRBV12-3 or TRBV12-4 to TRBJ2-5; D call uncertain. The V gene lost 3 bases and the J gene lost 4 bases, with 21 bases spanning the gap. The CDR3 consists of 17 residues. DNA for the CDR3: TGTGCCAGCAGTTTGGTTAAGTGGCCTGCTTTAGCAGAGACCCAGTACTTC. Translation: CASSLVKWPALAETQYF.

This clonotype showed up just once. The chain joins TRBV7-8 to TRBJ2-3; 9 bases align to TRBD1. The germline V gene has CDR1 SGHVS and CDR2 FQNEAQ. The junction had 6 bases not matched to a gene; V was cut back by 4 bases and J by 4 bases. The CDR3 is 15 residues long. Here the CDR3 DNA reads TGTGCCAGCAGCTCCCGGGACAGGGTTGCAGATACGCAGTATTTT. Its translation: CASSSRDRVADTQYF.

This chain uses TRBV5-1 with TRBJ1-4, with 8 bases identical to TRBD1. The germline V gene has CDR1 SGHRS and CDR2 YFSETQ. The CDR3 has 15 amino acids. Trimming took 4 bases from V and 3 from J; bases not matched to a gene: 5. CDR3 nucleotides: TGCGCCAGCAGCCCCGGACAGGGTTCTAATGAAAAACTGTTTTTT. Encoded protein: CASSPGQGSNEKLFF.

The table lists this clonotype with a few counts. Here the CDR3 DNA reads TGCAGCGTTGTCGCGGCGGGGGGGAGCACAGATACGCAGTATTTT. Protein sequence: CSVVAAGGSTDTQYF. The V call is TRBV29-1, the J call TRBJ2-3, with 9 bases matching TRBD2. V dropped 4 bases and J dropped 0; count of bases not matched to a gene: 5. The CDR3 covers 15 residues. The V gene's germline CDR1 is SQVTM and CDR2 ANQGSEA.

J is TRBJ2-5 and V is TRBV6-2 or TRBV6-3; D is ambiguous. This CDR3 is built from 17 residues. CDR1 and CDR2 from the germline V gene are MNHEY and SVGEGT. Trimming cost V 2 bases and J 0 bases, with 16 bases left between them. The CDR3 reads CASSYPTRSGYQETQYF. The CDR3 nucleotides are TGTGCCAGCAGTTACCCGACGCGGTCCGGTTACCAAGAGACCCAGTACTTC.

The chain links TRBV2 to TRBJ2-4; possible D gene TRBD1, 5 bases. The assigned J gene may be wrong: the sequence end matches TRBJ2-7 better. The V gene's germline CDR1 is SNHLY and CDR2 FYNNEI. CDR3 length: 14 residues. The DNA of the CDR3 is TGTGCCAGCAGCAGCAGGGCCGGGTCCCACGAGCAGTACTTC. This translates into CASSSRAGSHEQYF.

The rearrangement joins TRBV6-5 to TRBJ2-1; D is undetermined. Trimming took 6 bases from V and 6 from J, leaving 6 bases between them. The CDR3 consists of 11 residues. Germline V gene data show CDR1 as MNHEY and CDR2 as SVGAGI. CDR3 sequence reads: CASRAFNEQFF. For the CDR3, the DNA is TGTGCCAGCAGAGCCTTCAATGAGCAGTTCTTC.

V is TRBV15 and J is TRBJ2-3, with D uncertain. The CDR3 sequence is 18 residues long. Germline V CDR1 and CDR2: LNHNV, YYDKDF (reference sequence). V lost 5 bases, J lost 7 bases, and 28 bases lay in between. The CDR3 DNA reads as TGTGCCACCAGCCCCCTGGAAGTAGCCGAATTCTCTCCCCATACGCAGTATTTT. It specifies CATSPLEVAEFSPHTQYF.

Here the CDR3 reads CASSFSDTDTQYF. As DNA, the CDR3 is TGTGCCAGCAGTTTTAGCGACACAGATACGCAGTATTTT. The rearrangement links TRBV28 to TRBJ2-3, with D maybe TRBD2 (5 bases). CDR3 length: 13 residues. Germline V gene data show CDR1 as MDHEN and CDR2 as SYDVKM. Between the trimmed V and J ends, which lost 3 bases and 2 bases, there was a span of 6 bases.

This clonotype was observed a few times. The CDR3 reads CASSLIALTYNEQYF. CDR3 coding DNA: TGCGCCAGCAGCCTTATAGCCCTCACCTACAATGAGCAGTACTTC. The V and J genes are TRBV4-1 and TRBJ2-1, with D unclear. The tail of the sequence fits TRBJ2-7 better, so the J call may be wrong. Germline values: CDR1 MGHRA, CDR2 YSYEKL. The CDR3 runs to 15 residues.

A note on this clonotype: Germline and junction disagree at one end, which may indicate a read error. V is TRBV5-6 and J is TRBJ2-1, with 9 bases that match TRBD1. The CDR3 has 15 amino acids. Germline V gene data show CDR1 as SGHDT and CDR2 as YYEEEE. CDR3 in amino acids: CASSSRTGVYNEQFF. CDR3 nucleotide sequence: TGTGCCAGTAGCTCTAGGACAGGGGTATACAATGAGCAGTTCTTC.

The V and J genes are TRBV29-1 and TRBJ2-7; perhaps TRBD1 as D (5 bases). The length of the CDR3 is 13 residues. V was shortened by 5 bases and J by 2 bases, with 13 bases between the two germline ends. Germline V gives CDR1 SQVTM, CDR2 ANQGSEA. The CDR3 loop reads CSVLGADAYEQYF. Written as DNA, the CDR3 is TGCAGCGTTTTAGGGGCCGACGCCTACGAGCAGTACTTC.

The V gene is TRBV10-3, the J gene TRBJ2-3, with D uncertain. V lost 10 bases, J lost 5 bases, and 16 bases lay in between. The V gene's germline CDR1 is ENHRY and CDR2 SYGVKD. The CDR3 contains 13 residues. The CDR3 DNA reads TGTGCCACCGTGGCCCCCTGGGGAGATACGCAGTATTTT. Amino acids: CATVAPWGDTQYF.

The chain is built from TRBV21-1 and TRBJ2-7; the table's D call of TRBD1 was not tested on the DNA. TRBV21-1 is given as a pseudogene. This CDR3 is 16 amino acids long. The CDR3 nucleotides are TGTGCCAGCAGCGGGTGCCGTCAGGGGACAACCTACGAGCAGTACTTC. Amino acid sequence: CASSGCRQGTTYEQYF.

The rearrangement uses TRBV29-1 and TRBJ2-5, with TRBD2 identical over 13 bases. V dropped 2 bases and J dropped 13; count of bases not matched to a gene: 4. CDR1 SQVTM and CDR2 ANQGSEA come from the germline V gene. The CDR3 is made up of 12 amino acids. This chain's CDR3 is CSVEILAGGGYF. The CDR3 DNA reads as TGCAGCGTTGAAATACTAGCGGGAGGGGGGTACTTC.

This clonotype has only a few counts. The V call is TRBV28, the J call TRBJ2-5, with D unresolved. The germline V and J ends were trimmed by 3 bases and 0 bases, with 8 bases remaining between them. The germline V gene has CDR1 MDHEN and CDR2 SYDVKM. The CDR3 has 14 amino acids. CDR3 protein: CASSLKAYQETQYF. CDR3 bases: TGTGCCAGCAGTTTGAAGGCGTACCAAGAGACCCAGTACTTC.

The chain has TRBV7-9 and TRBJ2-5; 7 bases are shared with TRBD1. This CDR3 region has 14 residues. Unmatched junction bases numbered 9, after V lost 0 bases and J lost 11 bases. The germline V gene encodes CDR1 SEHNR and CDR2 FQNEAQ (reference sequence). In DNA, the CDR3 is TGTGCCAGCAGCTTAGCGGGACAGCGTGGGGAGCAGTACTTC. Protein sequence: CASSLAGQRGEQYF.

The chain uses TRBV20-1 and TRBJ2-1; possibly TRBD1 for D (5 bases). The CDR3 runs to 11 residues. V shed 3 bases and J shed 12 bases, with 12 bases lying between them. Germline lookup yields CDR1 DFQATT and CDR2 SNEGSKA (reference sequence). CDR3 nucleotides: TGCAGTGCTAGGTGGGGCTATGGGCAGTTCTTC. It codes for CSARWGYGQFF.

This chain links TRBV12-3 or TRBV12-4 with TRBJ2-4; D is unresolved. The V and J ends lost 0 bases and 2 bases respectively, with 11 bases between them. The CDR3 is 16 residues long. CDR3 coding DNA: TGTGCCAGCAGTTTAGCGCCCAGACAAACCAAAAACATTCAGTACTTC. Protein product: CASSLAPRQTKNIQYF.

V and J are TRBV5-1 and TRBJ2-5; no firm D call. Deletions cut 4 bases from V and 5 bases from J, with 15 bases between. The CDR3 sequence is 14 residues long. Germline V CDR1 and CDR2: SGHRS, YFSETQ. The CDR3 region has the DNA TGCGCCAGCAGCCCGGCAGCTATGGAGGAGACCCAGTACTTC. Translated: CASSPAAMEETQYF. Based on the CDR3 plus reference TRBV5-1 and TRBJ2-5, the full variable domain is KAGVTQTPRYLIKTRGQQVTLSCSPISGHRSVSWYQQTPGQGLQFLFEYFSETQRNKGNFPGRFSGRQFSNSRSEMNVSTLELGDSALYLCASSPAAMEETQYFGPGTRLLVL.

The genes are TRBV9 and TRBJ1-2, with 7 bases lining up with TRBD1. This CDR3 region has 13 residues. Losses at the gene ends were 3 bases for V and 3 bases for J; bases not matched to a gene: 2. CDR1 and CDR2 from the germline V gene are SGDLS and YYNGEE. CDR3 region: CASSDRGDYGYTF. The CDR3 region has the DNA TGTGCCAGCAGCGACAGGGGTGACTATGGCTACACCTTC.

The sample holds a few counts of this clonotype. The chain has TRBV20-1 and TRBJ2-5, with 9 bases that match TRBD2. The V gene end was trimmed by 6 bases and the J gene end by 2 bases; junction bases not matched to a gene: 10. The germline CDR1 and CDR2 sequences are DFQATT and SNEGSKA (reference sequence). The CDR3 has 15 amino acids. CDR3: CSAPEGSGGQETQYF. The CDR3 DNA reads TGCAGTGCCCCCGAAGGTAGCGGGGGACAAGAGACCCAGTACTTC.

This rearrangement joins TRBV9 to TRBJ2-1, with a weak D call TRBD2 (5 bases). CDR1 is SGDLS and CDR2 is YYNGEE in the germline V gene. The CDR3 runs 14 residues. Trimming pared 4 bases from V and 6 bases from J, leaving 14 bases between. The CDR3 DNA reads TGTGCCAGCAGCTATCAGGACTCTTCCAATGAGCAGTTCTTC. Residues: CASSYQDSSNEQFF. The complete variable domain, with remaining parts taken from reference TRBV9 and TRBJ2-1, reads DSGVTQTPKHLITATGQRVTLRCSPRSGDLSVYWYQQSLDQGLQFLIQYYNGEERAKGNILERFSAQQFPDLHSELNLSSLELGDSALYFCASSYQDSSNEQFFGPGTRLTVL.

The chain has TRBV2 and TRBJ2-7; TRBD1 might be the D (6 bases). Germline CDR1 SNHLY, CDR2 FYNNEI. This CDR3 is built from 14 residues. The germline V and J ends were trimmed by 7 bases and 3 bases, with 16 bases remaining between them. This CDR3 is CASIWSGDLYEQYF. In DNA form, the CDR3 reads TGTGCCAGCATTTGGTCAGGGGATCTCTACGAGCAGTACTTC.

J is TRBJ2-6 and V is TRBV7-2, with 8 bases lining up with TRBD1. V was pared by 5 bases and J by 5 bases, with 11 bases of the junction left unmatched. The CDR3 contains 17 residues. CDR1 is SGHTA and CDR2 is FQGNSA in the germline V gene. As DNA, the CDR3 is TGTGCCAGCAGCGCCCGATACTCAGGGGGCCGGGCCAACGTCCTGACTTTC. As protein: CASSARYSGGRANVLTF.